A single sample gave rise to the 20 T cell receptor beta chains below, sequenced in a study of blood T cell repertoires in COVID-19. The assay was immunoSEQ multiplex PCR, and TCRdb's table has in-frame clones only and misses some. Here the sample spans 55,000 to 70,000 clones, about four fifths being singletons. Sequenced material: peripheral blood. Source of these receptors: a woman aged 55-69 years with acute or convalescent COVID-19.

This clone was seen only once. V and J are TRBV5-1 and TRBJ1-3; TRBD1 agrees at 7 bases. V was pared by 3 bases and J by 7 bases, with 7 bases of the junction left unmatched. Germline-derived CDR1 and CDR2 are SGHRS and YFSETQ. The CDR3 runs 14 residues. CDR3: CASSSTGWGNTIYF. The DNA for the CDR3 is TGCGCCAGCAGCTCGACAGGGTGGGGGAACACCATATATTTT.

The gene calls are TRBV29-1 and TRBJ1-1, with D possibly matching TRBD1 (6 bases). With 3 bases removed from V and 3 bases from J, the gap between germline ends came to 11 bases. This CDR3 is built from 13 residues. The germline V gene encodes CDR1 SQVTM and CDR2 ANQGSEA. CDR3 DNA: TGCAGCGTTGACAGGGGAGCGCACACTGAAGCTTTCTTT. This sequence encodes CSVDRGAHTEAFF.

The V and J genes are TRBV27 and TRBJ2-7; 10 bases are shared with TRBD2. Germline lookup yields CDR1 MNHEY and CDR2 SMNVEV (reference sequence). The CDR3 is 15 amino acids. The V gene end was trimmed by 2 bases and the J gene end by 2 bases; junction bases not matched to a gene: 3. The CDR3 spells CASSLNLAGAYEQYF. DNA of the CDR3: TGTGCCAGCAGTTTAAACCTAGCGGGGGCCTACGAGCAGTACTTC.

This chain uses TRBV11-2 with TRBJ2-2, with TRBD2 matching over 14 bases. The ends lost 5 bases at V and 6 bases at J; junction bases unmatched: 5. The CDR3 length is 16 residues. Germline values: CDR1 SGHAT, CDR2 FQNNGV. This CDR3 is CASSRGTSGGAGELFF. As DNA, the CDR3 is TGTGCCAGCAGCCGAGGGACTAGCGGGGGTGCCGGGGAGCTGTTTTTT.

V usage is TRBV6-2 or TRBV6-3 and J usage is TRBJ1-2; D remains unclear. V shed 0 bases and J shed 0 bases, with 14 bases lying between them. The germline V gene has CDR1 MNHEY and CDR2 SVGEGT. The CDR3 spans 17 residues. The CDR3 sequence: CASSYSLAETANYGYTF. The CDR3 nucleotides are TGTGCCAGCAGTTACTCGTTGGCCGAAACCGCTAACTATGGCTACACCTTC.

This clone was picked up one time. The gene calls are TRBV7-9 and TRBJ2-7; 9 bases map to TRBD1. Germline values: CDR1 SEHNR, CDR2 FQNEAQ (reference sequence). The J segment lost 4 bases and the V segment lost 5 bases, leaving 6 bases of the junction unmatched. The CDR3 spans 14 residues. This chain's CDR3 is CASSPRGQGYEQYF. DNA for the CDR3: TGTGCCAGCAGCCCAAGGGGACAGGGTTACGAGCAGTACTTC.

V is TRBV7-2 and J is TRBJ1-5; 8 nucleotides match TRBD1. With V trimmed by 4 bases and J by 4 bases, 6 bases remained unmatched. The CDR3 totals 15 residues. Looked up from germline, CDR1 is SGHTA and CDR2 is FQGNSA. CDR3 in amino acids: CASSSTGQGNQPQHF. The CDR3, as DNA: TGTGCCAGCAGCTCAACTGGACAGGGAAATCAGCCCCAGCATTTT.

V and J are TRBV10-1 and TRBJ1-5, with 8 bases identical to TRBD1. Looked up from germline, CDR1 is WNHNN and CDR2 is SYGVQD (reference sequence). The CDR3 is 13 residues long. V gave up 3 bases and J gave up 8 bases; unmatched junction bases: 3. CDR3 sequence: CASSDQGAEPQHF. For the CDR3, the DNA is TGCGCCAGCAGTGACCAGGGGGCCGAGCCCCAGCATTTT.

The J gene is TRBJ1-6, the V gene TRBV2; D is uncertain. CDR1 and CDR2 from the germline V gene are SNHLY and FYNNEI. This CDR3 is 13 amino acids long. Trimming stripped 0 bases from V and 7 bases from J, with 4 bases between. The CDR3 DNA sequence: TGTGCCAGCAGTGAAGCATTAAATTCACCCCTCCACTTT. Protein: CASSEALNSPLHF.

This rearrangement joins TRBV5-4 to TRBJ2-5; a weak D match, TRBD2 (6 bases). Germline V gene sequence: CDR1 SGHNT, CDR2 YYREEE (reference sequence). The V gene lost 3 bases and the J gene lost 1 base, with 7 bases spanning the gap. This CDR3 region has 13 residues. CDR3 nucleotides: TGTGCCAGCAGCTCGGGAGTCCAAGAGACCCAGTACTTC. Its translation is CASSSGVQETQYF.

V gene TRBV6-5 combines with J gene TRBJ1-1; no clear D. The CDR3 covers 13 residues. V was shortened by 6 bases and J by 8 bases, with 16 bases between the two germline ends. Germline V lookup: CDR1 MNHEY, CDR2 SVGAGI. The CDR3 here is CASSHSQRAEAFF. The DNA of the CDR3 is TGTGCCAGCAGCCATTCCCAGAGGGCAGAAGCTTTCTTT.

This clone was recorded a few times. The rearrangement uses TRBV3-1 (or the pseudogene TRBV3-2) and TRBJ2-2; the match to TRBD1 covers 8 bases. Germline V gene sequence: CDR1 LGHDT, CDR2 YNNKEL (reference sequence). The V and J ends lost 4 bases and 2 bases, in that order; junction bases with no gene match: 3. The CDR3 sequence is 15 residues long. As DNA, the CDR3 is TGTGCCAGCAGCCCCGGGACAGGTAACACCGGGGAGCTGTTTTTT. Translated, it gives CASSPGTGNTGELFF.

The chain uses TRBV5-6 and TRBJ2-1; 10 positions agree with TRBD2. V lost 4 bases to trimming and J lost 3 bases; unmatched junction nucleotides: 7. Germline-derived CDR1 and CDR2 are SGHDT and YYEEEE. The CDR3 covers 16 residues. CDR3 protein: CASSRWASGGYNEQFF. The CDR3 region has the DNA TGTGCCAGCAGCCGGTGGGCTAGCGGGGGCTACAATGAGCAGTTCTTC.

The V and J genes are TRBV30 and TRBJ2-7; perhaps TRBD2 as D (5 bases). Trimming pared 4 bases from V and 0 bases from J, leaving 10 bases between. This CDR3 comprises 13 residues. Germline V gene sequence: CDR1 GTSNPN, CDR2 SVGIG (reference sequence). The CDR3 spells CAWTRTYSYEQYF. The DNA of the CDR3 is TGTGCCTGGACGCGGACTTACTCCTACGAGCAGTACTTC.

The gene calls are TRBV10-2 and TRBJ1-2, with 7 nucleotides matching TRBD1. Germline V CDR1 and CDR2: WSHSY, SAAADI. The CDR3 totals 14 residues. J gave up 2 bases and V 7 bases, and 7 bases lay outside the gene matches. The CDR3 coding sequence is TGCGCCAGCAACCGTATGGACAGGAACTATGGCTACACCTTC. Encoded protein: CASNRMDRNYGYTF.

V usage is TRBV25-1 and J usage is TRBJ1-1; weak D call: TRBD1 (5 bases). The CDR3 runs to 13 residues. Per the germline V gene, CDR1 is MGHDK and CDR2 is SYGVNS. V was cut by 8 bases and J by 3 bases, with 13 bases left in between. CDR3 protein: CASGEAGHTEAFF. The CDR3 coding sequence is TGTGCCAGCGGGGAGGCGGGGCACACTGAAGCTTTCTTT.

The table lists this clone with a count of one. The V call is TRBV7-3, the J call TRBJ2-1; the D is unclear. The CDR3 runs to 15 residues. Germline V gene lookup returns CDR1 SGHTA and CDR2 FQGTGA. V was shortened by 6 bases and J by 6 bases, with 18 bases between the two germline ends. CDR3 coding DNA: TGTGCCAGCAGTCCTCCGTTACGGGTCGGCAATGAGCAGTTCTTC. It yields the protein CASSPPLRVGNEQFF. The full variable domain, rest sourced from reference TRBV7-3 and TRBJ2-1, is GAGVSQTPSNKVTEKGKYVELRCDPISGHTALYWYRQSLGQGPEFLIYFQGTGAADDSGLPNDRFFAVRPEGSVSTLKIQRTERGDSAVYLCASSPPLRVGNEQFFGPGTRLTVL.

This rearrangement joins TRBV6-6 to TRBJ2-1; perhaps TRBD1 as D (7 bases). Germline-derived CDR1 and CDR2 are MNHNY and SVGAGI (reference sequence). The CDR3 is 16 amino acids. Trimming cost V 4 bases and J 4 bases, with 17 bases left between them. The CDR3, as DNA: TGTGCCAGCAGTTCCCCCGGAGGGGGCTTTTACAATGAGCAGTTCTTC. The encoded protein is CASSSPGGGFYNEQFF.

This chain links TRBV4-1 with TRBJ2-3; 7 bases line up with TRBD1. The germline CDR1 and CDR2 sequences are MGHRA and YSYEKL. There are 16 residues in the CDR3. The V segment lost 4 bases and the J segment 2 bases; nucleotides outside the gene matches: 9. This CDR3 reads CASSLRDSPLTDTQYF. CDR3 nucleotides: TGCGCCAGCAGCCTAAGGGACAGCCCCCTCACAGATACGCAGTATTTT.

The gene calls are TRBV9 and TRBJ1-1; TRBD1 matches 8 bases. V shed 0 bases, J shed 0 bases, and the junction held 7 bases outside the gene matches. This CDR3 region has 17 residues. Germline V gene data show CDR1 as SGDLS and CDR2 as YYNGEE. The DNA of the CDR3 is TGTGCCAGCAGCGTAGAATGGGACAGGTCCATGAACACTGAAGCTTTCTTT. The encoded protein is CASSVEWDRSMNTEAFF. Combining the CDR3 with reference TRBV9 and TRBJ1-1 gives the whole variable domain DSGVTQTPKHLITATGQRVTLRCSPRSGDLSVYWYQQSLDQGLQFLIQYYNGEERAKGNILERFSAQQFPDLHSELNLSSLELGDSALYFCASSVEWDRSMNTEAFFGQGTRLTVV.